This T cell receptor (beta chain) was recovered during a study of control samples from healthy donors and cancer patients. Clones were read by immunoSEQ multiplex PCR, and TCRdb kept only the in-frame ones, dropping some. The sample lists about 160,000 clones, about 93% seen once, with over 3.5% in the top ten. The J segment lost 0 bases and the V segment lost 1 base, leaving 6 bases of the junction unmatched. Per germline, CDR1 SGDLS and CDR2 YYNGEE. CDR3 length: 17 residues. This sequence was found in a woman between 55 and 75 years old in good health. V and J are TRBV9 and TRBJ2-2; 7 bases are shared with TRBD1. Sequenced input: blood. CDR3 nucleotide sequence: TGTGCCAGCAGCGTACGACCGGGACAGCCGAACACCGGGGAGCTGTTTTTT. It translates to CASSVRPGQPNTGELFF.